Sequencing of this T cell receptor (beta chain) was carried out in a study of cytomegalovirus exposure and HLA in healthy donors. The germline gives CDR1 LNHDA, CDR2 SQIVND (reference sequence). Trimming shortened V by 4 bases and J by 10 bases, and 16 bases separated the two germline ends. This CDR3 spans 13 amino acids. Donors consisted of healthy bone marrow donors. PCR amplification relied on 60 Vbeta primers (plus 13 Jbeta primers). Profiled with immunoSEQ multiplex PCR; TCRdb holds only in-frame clones, not every one. The sample carries 130,000 to 150,000 clones, 80% recorded once. This clone appeared a single time. Its target is not known. Study-level results: In an earlier analysis, productive rearrangement rates for most beta V segments clustered near 87% or 30%. 87-base-pair reads could not separate some V segments, including TRBV6-2 and TRBV6-3.

The TCR originated in a male donor in good health and CMV-seronegative. Material for sequencing was PBMCs. This chain links TRBV19 with TRBJ1-1, with a weak D call TRBD1 (6 bases). CDR3 nucleotides: TGTGCCAGTAGTACAATACCAGGGGCTGGAGCTTTCTTT. Protein: CASSTIPGAGAFF.